A single sample gave rise to the 25 T cell receptor beta chains below, sequenced in a study of CD8 T cells in Susac syndrome. The authors reverse transcribed 0.5 to 1 ug RNA with random hexamers. TCRdb analysed the immunoSEQ multiplex PCR reads with MiXCR anew, one entry per CDR3 protein. This table holds roughly 160,000 distinct CDR3 sequences, approximately 96% found once. Sequences were obtained from CD4+ T cells from PBMCs. The receptors derive from a human donor in good health.

V usage is TRBV7-8 and J usage is TRBJ1-5; no firm D call. V was pared by 6 bases and J by 0 bases, with 9 bases between. Germline lookup yields CDR1 SGHVS and CDR2 FQNEAQ. The CDR3 consists of 14 residues. CDR3 region: CASRLGSSNQPQHF. CDR3 DNA: TGTGCCAGCAGGTTGGGGAGTAGCAATCAGCCCCAGCATTTT.

The chain combines TRBV4-2 with TRBJ1-2; D gene uncertain. The V end lost 0 bases, the J end lost 8 bases, and 13 bases lay between the germline ends. Germline CDR1 is LGHNA and CDR2 is YNFKEQ. The CDR3 extends over 14 amino acids. The DNA of the CDR3 is TGTGCCAGCAGCCAAGATCCCTCCATGGACGGCTACACCTTC. It yields the protein CASSQDPSMDGYTF.

The V and J genes are TRBV30 and TRBJ1-5, with D possibly being TRBD1 (5 bases). CDR3 size: 13 residues. The V gene lost 2 bases and the J gene lost 6 bases, with 11 bases spanning the gap. CDR1 is GTSNPN, CDR2 SVGIG, per germline (reference sequence). The CDR3 sequence: CAWSIGGGQPQHF. The CDR3 nucleotides are TGTGCCTGGAGTATCGGGGGTGGTCAGCCCCAGCATTTT.

This chain connects TRBV29-1 to TRBJ1-1, with D tentatively TRBD1 (5 bases). The V end lost 7 bases, the J end lost 7 bases, and 13 bases lay between the germline ends. Per germline, CDR1 SQVTM and CDR2 ANQGSEA. The CDR3 totals 11 residues. CDR3 DNA sequence: TGCAGCGGAGGGTGGGACGGTGAAGCTTTCTTT. Protein: CSGGWDGEAFF.

The chain is built from TRBV2 and TRBJ2-7; D is unresolved. Trimming removed 1 base from V and 2 bases from J, with 9 bases in between. The CDR3 sequence is 14 residues long. The germline V gene encodes CDR1 SNHLY and CDR2 FYNNEI. CDR3 residues: CASSEDGPTYEQYF. Here the CDR3 DNA reads TGTGCCAGCAGTGAAGACGGTCCTACCTACGAGCAGTACTTC.

This chain links TRBV9 with TRBJ2-3; D is unresolved. There are 12 residues in the CDR3. V lost 3 bases and J 2 bases, leaving 4 bases between the germline ends. The V gene's germline CDR1 is SGDLS and CDR2 YYNGEE. The CDR3 spells CASSDHTDTQYF. The CDR3 DNA reads TGTGCCAGCAGCGATCACACAGATACGCAGTATTTT.

This chain links TRBV20-1 with TRBJ1-5; 8 bases match TRBD1. The CDR3 covers 17 residues. The V and J ends lost 0 bases and 6 bases, in that order; junction bases with no gene match: 13. CDR1 and CDR2 (germline): DFQATT, SNEGSKA (reference sequence). Written as DNA, the CDR3 is TGCAGTGCTAGAGATCGCCGGTGGACAGGGAGGCCTCAGCCCCAGCATTTT. This encodes CSARDRRWTGRPQPQHF.

V is TRBV6-6 and J is TRBJ2-3, with D perhaps being TRBD1 or TRBD2 (5 bases each). Germline loops: CDR1 MNHNY, CDR2 SVGAGI (reference sequence). The CDR3 runs 15 residues. Trimming pared 7 bases from V and 1 base from J, leaving 15 bases between. The chain's CDR3 is CASIPGPRGTDTQYF. For the CDR3, the DNA is TGTGCCAGCATTCCGGGACCGCGCGGCACAGATACGCAGTATTTT.

The chain is built from TRBV6-2 or TRBV6-3 and TRBJ1-5; 7 bases map to TRBD1. The germline V gene has CDR1 MNHEY and CDR2 SVGEGT. This CDR3 comprises 14 residues. V dropped 6 bases and J dropped 4; count of bases not matched to a gene: 6. The CDR3 DNA is TGTGCCAGCAGCAACAGGGGAGAGAATCAGCCCCAGCATTTT. It yields the protein CASSNRGENQPQHF.

This clonotype has only one observation. The V and J genes are TRBV29-1 and TRBJ2-5; 7 bases align to TRBD2. Germline CDR1 is SQVTM and CDR2 is ANQGSEA. The CDR3 length is 12 residues. With V trimmed by 4 bases and J by 5 bases, 4 bases remained unmatched. The CDR3 here is CSVGLAAETQYF. The CDR3 DNA follows: TGCAGCGTTGGACTAGCCGCCGAGACCCAGTACTTC.

The genes are TRBV29-1 and TRBJ2-1, with 8 bases fitting TRBD1. From germline, CDR1 is SQVTM and CDR2 ANQGSEA. The V and J ends lost 8 bases and 12 bases, in that order; junction bases with no gene match: 15. CDR3 length equals 13 residues. CDR3 sequence: CSTQGQGGGRQFF. CDR3 sequence (DNA): TGCAGCACCCAAGGACAGGGTGGCGGTCGGCAGTTCTTC.

CDR3 DNA sequence: TGCAGCGCGACTCCCACAGGGGTGGTGAACACTGAAGCTTTCTTT. It is translated as CSATPTGVVNTEAFF. The rearrangement joins TRBV29-1 to TRBJ1-1, with 7 bases identical to TRBD1. The CDR3 runs 15 residues. The germline V gene has CDR1 SQVTM and CDR2 ANQGSEA. V shed 7 bases and J 0 bases; nucleotides not matched to a gene: 11.

This clonotype has just a few counts. The chain combines TRBV7-8 with TRBJ1-4; the D is unclear. Germline lookup yields CDR1 SGHVS and CDR2 FQNEAQ. The CDR3 has 14 amino acids. Trimming took off 5 bases at V and 7 bases at J, with 14 bases between the two ends. In nucleotides, the CDR3 is TGTGCCAGCAGCCTCGGGGTCCAGGTTGAAAAACTGTTTTTT. This translates into CASSLGVQVEKLFF.

The chain combines TRBV29-1 with TRBJ1-4, with 8 nucleotides matching TRBD1. J gave up 7 bases and V 6 bases, and 10 bases lay outside the gene matches. The CDR3 sequence is 14 residues long. Germline V gene sequence: CDR1 SQVTM, CDR2 ANQGSEA. CDR3 loop: CSVILGTGGEKLFF. The CDR3 DNA sequence: TGCAGCGTAATACTCGGGACAGGAGGTGAAAAACTGTTTTTT.

J is TRBJ2-7 and V is TRBV6-6; D ambiguous. From germline, CDR1 is MNHNY and CDR2 SVGAGI (reference sequence). There are 12 residues in the CDR3. Between the trimmed V and J ends, which lost 3 bases and 3 bases, there was a span of 6 bases. Here the CDR3 DNA reads TGTGCCAGCAGTTATTCCAACTACGAGCAGTACTTC. Its translation: CASSYSNYEQYF.

The V and J genes are TRBV20-1 and TRBJ2-1; D could derive from TRBD1 or TRBD2 (5 bases each). CDR1 is DFQATT, CDR2 SNEGSKA, per germline (reference sequence). Trimming removed 3 bases from V and 6 bases from J, with 9 bases in between. This CDR3 is built from 12 residues. The CDR3 loop is CSASPGANEQFF. The CDR3 region has the DNA TGCAGTGCTAGCCCCGGGGCCAATGAGCAGTTCTTC.

CDR3 DNA: TGCAGTGCTAGTTGGCGGGGGGGCTACAATGAGCAGTTCTTC. Translated, it gives CSASWRGGYNEQFF. The chain combines TRBV20-1 with TRBJ2-1, with 9 bases matching TRBD2. Trimming removed 3 bases from V and 3 bases from J; junction bases left unmatched: 3. The germline V gene has CDR1 DFQATT and CDR2 SNEGSKA (reference sequence). CDR3 length: 14 amino acids.

The J gene is TRBJ2-7, the V gene TRBV20-1; D is possibly TRBD1 or TRBD2 (5 bases each). Deletions cut 4 bases from V and 0 bases from J, with 7 bases between. Germline CDR1 DFQATT, CDR2 SNEGSKA (reference sequence). This CDR3 is built from 12 residues. CDR3 bases: TGCAGTGCTATGGGGGACTCCTACGAGCAGTACTTC. Translating gives CSAMGDSYEQYF.

This clonotype has just one count. The chain combines TRBV29-1 with TRBJ1-1; TRBD1 is a possible D gene (5 bases). V was shortened by 1 base and J by 5 bases, with 11 bases between the two germline ends. The CDR3 runs to 13 residues. The germline CDR1 and CDR2 sequences are SQVTM and ANQGSEA. This chain's CDR3 is CSVEGQRRTEAFF. DNA for the CDR3: TGCAGCGTTGAAGGACAGAGGAGGACTGAAGCTTTCTTT.

CDR3 DNA sequence: TGTGCCAGCAGCGGCCGGACGATACATCAAGAGACCCAGTACTTC. It translates to CASSGRTIHQETQYF. The chain joins TRBV3-1 to TRBJ2-5, with D unclear. Germline values: CDR1 LGHDT, CDR2 YNNKEL (reference sequence). Deletions cut 5 bases from V and 2 bases from J, with 15 bases between. The CDR3 has 15 amino acids.

CDR3 loop: CASSLQGQGGYTF. CDR3 bases: TGTGCCAGCAGCCTCCAGGGACAGGGAGGCTACACCTTC. The rearrangement uses TRBV5-4 and TRBJ1-2, with 9 bases aligning to TRBD1. The CDR3 has 13 amino acids. Germline V lookup: CDR1 SGHNT, CDR2 YYREEE (reference sequence). The junction had 6 bases not matched to a gene; V was cut back by 4 bases and J by 8 bases. The whole variable domain, remainder taken from reference TRBV5-4 and TRBJ1-2, is ETGVTQSPTHLIKTRGQQVTLRCSSQSGHNTVSWYQQALGQGPQFIFQYYREEENGRGNFPPRFSGLQFPNYSSELNVNALELDDSALYLCASSLQGQGGYTFGSGTRLTVV.

Only one count was recorded for this clonotype. The chain recombines TRBV20-1 with TRBJ1-2, with D possibly TRBD1 on 6 matching bases. CDR1 is DFQATT and CDR2 is SNEGSKA in the germline V gene (reference sequence). V lost 4 bases to trimming and J lost 8 bases, with 17 bases between them. The CDR3 length is 13 residues. CDR3 nucleotides: TGCAGTGCTACAGACAACGAGGGGGTGGGCTACACCTTC. Translated, it gives CSATDNEGVGYTF.

The rearrangement joins TRBV2 to TRBJ1-5; 9 bases map to TRBD1. Germline V gene data show CDR1 as SNHLY and CDR2 as FYNNEI. Unmatched junction bases numbered 4, after V lost 1 base and J lost 6 bases. The length of the CDR3 is 15 residues. The CDR3 coding sequence is TGTGCCAGCAGTGAAGAGGGGACAGGGCGTCAGCCCCAGCATTTT. Protein product: CASSEEGTGRQPQHF.

The chain has TRBV6-5 and TRBJ2-7; D unresolved. The CDR3 is made up of 15 amino acids. V lost 0 bases to trimming and J lost 0 bases, with 9 bases between them. The germline CDR1 and CDR2 sequences are MNHEY and SVGAGI. CDR3 region: CASSYSQAYSYEQYF. Here the CDR3 DNA reads TGTGCCAGCAGTTACTCTCAGGCATACTCCTACGAGCAGTACTTC.

The chain combines TRBV7-9 with TRBJ1-1; D unresolved. V lost 1 base and J lost 5, with 2 bases in between. This CDR3 has 11 amino acids. Germline V gene sequence: CDR1 SEHNR, CDR2 FQNEAQ (reference sequence). CDR3: CASSLETEAFF. CDR3 DNA: TGTGCCAGCAGCTTAGAAACTGAAGCTTTCTTT.